This T cell receptor (beta chain) was profiled in a study of shared clonotypes between healthy human individuals. Generated by immunoSEQ multiplex PCR, the TCRdb table keeps only in-frame clones and is missing some. The table lists approximately 640,000 clones, around 72% of them singletons. CDR3 length equals 14 residues. V was cut by 2 bases and J by 1 base, with 9 bases left in between. CDR1 is GTSNPN and CDR2 is SVGIG in the germline V gene (reference sequence). The rearrangement uses TRBV30 and TRBJ1-3, with D unclear. Sequenced: memory CD4+ T cells sorted from blood. Subset reported: CD45RA-negative fraction. This sequence was found in a woman in her twenties or thirties in good health. CDR3 residues: CAWSNGGSGNTIYF. CDR3 DNA: TGTGCCTGGAGTAACGGAGGGTCTGGAAACACCATATATTTT.